The sequence of this T cell receptor beta chain was determined in a study of T cell repertoires in cytomegalovirus infection. Study as a whole: It was the public TCR beta signatures that indicated both CMV infection and matching HLA type.

TCRdb reprocessed the reads with MiXCR, giving one entry per CDR3 protein. Among around 450,000 distinct CDR3 sequences listed, approximately 32% were seen once. This clonotype showed up just a few times. The CDR3 runs 13 residues. Germline CDR1 SEHNR, CDR2 FQNEAQ (reference sequence). The V gene end was trimmed by 4 bases and the J gene end by 5 bases; junction bases not matched to a gene: 3. This clonotype originated in a human donor in good health (CMV status not recorded). Some clones in this sample may be carry-over from other donors' samples. The gene calls are TRBV7-9 and TRBJ2-7; 9 bases fit TRBD1. The sample was PBMCs. The CDR3, as DNA: TGTGCCAGCAGCTCCTGGACAGGGGACGAGCAGTACTTC. Encoded protein: CASSSWTGDEQYF.